The 31 T cell receptor beta chains listed next were all sequenced from one sample in a study of T cell clonotyping in hematopoietic cell transplantation. Time point given: recipient sample about 28 days before transplant, after cytoreduction. Produced via immunoSEQ multiplex PCR; TCRdb's table is partial and in-frame only. The sample lists tens of thousands of clones; approximately 95% were seen once. Specimen: peripheral blood mononuclear cells, collected before stem cell transplant. The origin of the receptors is a woman aged 45-59 years with acute myeloid leukemia. Some clones in this sample may be carry-over from other donors' samples.

Only one count was recorded for this clone. Here the CDR3 DNA reads TGCGCCAGCAGCGGGGGAGGGGGACGGGAGCAGTACTTC. Its protein product is CASSGGGGREQYF. V usage is TRBV5-1 and J usage is TRBJ2-7; possibly TRBD2 for D (7 bases). V was shortened by 4 bases and J by 7 bases, with 15 bases between the two germline ends. The CDR3 covers 13 residues. Germline V gives CDR1 SGHRS, CDR2 YFSETQ. Together with reference TRBV5-1 and TRBJ2-7, the CDR3 gives the full variable domain: KAGVTQTPRYLIKTRGQQVTLSCSPISGHRSVSWYQQTPGQGLQFLFEYFSETQRNKGNFPGRFSGRQFSNSRSEMNVSTLELGDSALYLCASSGGGGREQYFGPGTRLTVT.

The chain has TRBV28 and TRBJ1-4; D gene ambiguous. Germline CDR1 is MDHEN and CDR2 is SYDVKM. The CDR3 totals 17 residues. V was clipped by 5 bases and J by 0 bases, with 16 bases between them. The DNA for the CDR3 is TGTGCCAGCAGTAAGATGGGCACCCTTGCAACTAATGAAAAACTGTTTTTT. Its translation is CASSKMGTLATNEKLFF.

V gene TRBV7-3 combines with J gene TRBJ2-3; D may match TRBD1 or TRBD2 (5 bases each). Germline CDR1 and CDR2: SGHTA and FQGTGA. The CDR3 contains 15 residues. Trimming removed 2 bases from V and 5 bases from J, with 14 bases in between. CDR3 in DNA: TGTGCCAGCAGCTTATGGGGGAACTCCGGAGATACGCAGTATTTT. Its translation is CASSLWGNSGDTQYF.

The chain combines TRBV2 with TRBJ1-4, with D possibly being TRBD1 (5 bases). Germline V lookup: CDR1 SNHLY, CDR2 FYNNEI. The CDR3 loop spans 12 amino acids. Trimming pared 10 bases from V and 8 bases from J, leaving 14 bases between. CDR3: CATRVRAEKLFF. DNA of the CDR3: TGTGCCACCAGGGTGCGAGCGGAAAAACTGTTTTTT.

This rearrangement joins TRBV6-5 to TRBJ1-6; D not certain. The CDR3 has 15 residues. V was pared by 2 bases and J by 10 bases, with 15 bases between. Germline V gives CDR1 MNHEY, CDR2 SVGAGI. CDR3 sequence (DNA): TGTGCCAGCAGTTACCGCGGAGACCTAACATCACCCCTCCACTTT. This sequence encodes CASSYRGDLTSPLHF.

V is TRBV5-1 and J is TRBJ1-5, with D hard to call. Germline V lookup: CDR1 SGHRS, CDR2 YFSETQ. The germline V and J ends were trimmed by 0 bases and 4 bases, with 8 bases remaining between them. The CDR3 contains 14 residues. The CDR3 is CASSLGDINQPQHF. CDR3 nucleotides: TGCGCCAGCAGCTTGGGTGACATTAATCAGCCCCAGCATTTT.

The chain combines TRBV5-1 with TRBJ1-2, with D perhaps TRBD1 (5 bases). Trimming left V 0 bases short and J 7 bases short, with 10 bases between. The V gene's germline CDR1 is SGHRS and CDR2 YFSETQ. The CDR3 is 13 amino acids. CDR3 nucleotides: TGCGCCAGCAGCTTGGCCTCGGGGGGTGGCTACACCTTC. It codes for CASSLASGGGYTF.

The chain links TRBV5-1 to TRBJ2-2, with TRBD1 identical over 8 bases. The CDR3 loop spans 15 amino acids. CDR1 and CDR2 (germline): SGHRS, YFSETQ. V shed 0 bases and J 4 bases; nucleotides not matched to a gene: 2. The CDR3 reads CASSLGTGSTGELFF. The DNA of the CDR3 is TGCGCCAGCAGCTTGGGGACAGGGTCCACCGGGGAGCTGTTTTTT.

This rearrangement joins TRBV5-1 to TRBJ2-3; TRBD2 is a possible D gene (5 bases). Germline V gene data show CDR1 as SGHRS and CDR2 as YFSETQ. The CDR3 runs to 15 residues. V dropped 7 bases and J dropped 0 bases, with 15 bases sitting between them. CDR3 sequence reads: CASRELGTSTDTQYF. The CDR3 nucleotides are TGCGCCAGCCGTGAACTAGGAACCAGCACAGATACGCAGTATTTT.

V gene TRBV10-1 combines with J gene TRBJ2-2, with 10 bases aligning to TRBD2. The junction had 6 bases not matched to a gene; V was cut back by 7 bases and J by 4 bases. Germline V gene data show CDR1 as WNHNN and CDR2 as SYGVQD (reference sequence). The length of the CDR3 is 15 residues. CDR3 in amino acids: CASKEASGSTGELFF. CDR3 DNA: TGCGCCAGCAAGGAGGCTAGCGGGAGCACCGGGGAGCTGTTTTTT.

The rearrangement joins TRBV30 to TRBJ1-2; weak D call: TRBD1 (6 bases). The CDR3 runs to 14 residues. Germline V gene data show CDR1 as GTSNPN and CDR2 as SVGIG (reference sequence). V lost 0 bases, J lost 4 bases, and 12 bases lay in between. Written as DNA, the CDR3 is TGTGCCTGGAGTGTACTAGGGGGAGGCTATGGCTACACCTTC. This gives the protein CAWSVLGGGYGYTF.

V is TRBV5-1 and J is TRBJ2-5, with D tentatively TRBD1 (6 bases). Deletions cut 0 bases from V and 2 bases from J, with 14 bases between. Germline CDR1 SGHRS, CDR2 YFSETQ. The CDR3 loop spans 16 amino acids. The CDR3 is CASSLEGWGQQETQYF. In nucleotides, the CDR3 is TGCGCCAGCAGCTTGGAGGGCTGGGGGCAACAAGAGACCCAGTACTTC.

This clone has a single count. The CDR3 loop reads CASSLGGPTEAFF. The CDR3 coding sequence is TGTGCCAGCAGCTTGGGGGGGCCTACTGAAGCTTTCTTT. The chain has TRBV5-6 and TRBJ1-1, with D tentatively TRBD1 (6 bases). The V end was cut by 0 bases, the J end by 5 bases, with 8 bases between. This CDR3 spans 13 amino acids. Looked up from germline, CDR1 is SGHDT and CDR2 is YYEEEE.

This chain uses TRBV7-2 with TRBJ2-7; D is possibly TRBD1 (6 bases). V lost 1 base and J 3 bases, leaving 7 bases between the germline ends. This CDR3 contains 13 residues. CDR1 is SGHTA and CDR2 is FQGNSA in the germline V gene. In DNA, the CDR3 is TGTGCCAGCAGCTTAGTCAGGGGCTACGAGCAGTACTTC. Encoded protein: CASSLVRGYEQYF. Based on the CDR3 plus reference TRBV7-2 and TRBJ2-7, the full variable domain is GAGVSQSPSNKVTEKGKDVELRCDPISGHTALYWYRQSLGQGLEFLIYFQGNSAPDKSGLPSDRFSAERTGGSVSTLTIQRTQQEDSAVYLCASSLVRGYEQYFGPGTRLTVT.

The chain is built from TRBV30 and TRBJ1-1, with 10 positions matching TRBD1. V was pared by 3 bases and J by 4 bases, with 5 bases of the junction left unmatched. Per germline, CDR1 GTSNPN and CDR2 SVGIG (reference sequence). This CDR3 is built from 14 residues. The CDR3 spells CAWRKTGGFTEAFF. CDR3 nucleotide sequence: TGTGCCTGGAGGAAGACAGGGGGCTTCACTGAAGCTTTCTTT.

CDR3 amino acids: CSVLTAGQETQYF. CDR3 DNA: TGCAGCGTGCTCACGGCAGGCCAAGAGACCCAGTACTTC. The genes are TRBV29-1 and TRBJ2-5, with D hard to call. Trimming removed 6 bases from V and 1 base from J, with 12 bases in between. This CDR3 contains 13 residues. Looked up from germline, CDR1 is SQVTM and CDR2 is ANQGSEA.

This rearrangement joins TRBV30 to TRBJ1-3; 7 positions match TRBD1. The V gene's germline CDR1 is GTSNPN and CDR2 SVGIG (reference sequence). The CDR3 has 12 residues. CDR3 sequence reads: CGKQGLGNTIYF. CDR3 DNA sequence: TGTGGCAAACAGGGGTTGGGAAACACCATATATTTT. The complete variable domain, with remaining parts taken from reference TRBV30 and TRBJ1-3, reads SQTIHQWPATLVQPVGSPLSLECTVEGTSNPNLYWYRQAAGRGLQLLFYSVGIGQISSEVPQNLSASRPQDRQFILSSKKLLLSDSGFYLCGKQGLGNTIYFGEGSWLTVV.

The chain combines TRBV5-5 with TRBJ1-5; D may be TRBD1 (6 bases). V shed 1 base and J shed 7 bases, with 12 bases lying between them. From germline, CDR1 is SGHKS and CDR2 YYEKEE (reference sequence). This CDR3 is built from 14 residues. CDR3: CASSLLTGKQPQHF. CDR3 in DNA: TGTGCCAGCAGCTTGTTAACAGGGAAGCAGCCCCAGCATTTT. The whole variable domain, remainder taken from reference TRBV5-5 and TRBJ1-5, is DAGVTQSPTHLIKTRGQQVTLRCSPISGHKSVSWYQQVLGQGPQFIFQYYEKEERGRGNFPDRFSARQFPNYSSELNVNALLLGDSALYLCASSLLTGKQPQHFGDGTRLSIL.

The V gene is TRBV6-1, the J gene TRBJ2-2; D is ambiguous. The germline CDR1 and CDR2 sequences are MNHNS and SASEGT. This CDR3 is built from 13 residues. Trimming removed 3 bases at V and 7 bases at J, with 9 bases between. The CDR3 sequence: CASSEGGVGELFF. CDR3 bases: TGTGCCAGCAGTGAGGGTGGGGTCGGGGAGCTGTTTTTT.

The chain is built from TRBV7-2 and TRBJ1-5; 10 bases match TRBD1. The CDR3 loop spans 14 amino acids. Germline V gene lookup returns CDR1 SGHTA and CDR2 FQGNSA. V lost 5 bases, J lost 7 bases, and 5 bases stayed unmatched. The CDR3 spells CASSLRQGAQPQHF. In nucleotides, the CDR3 is TGTGCCAGCAGCCTCCGACAGGGGGCACAGCCCCAGCATTTT.

The V gene is TRBV10-3, the J gene TRBJ2-1; 7 bases align to TRBD2. Germline V gives CDR1 ENHRY, CDR2 SYGVKD. The CDR3 is 15 residues long. V dropped 7 bases and J dropped 7; count of bases not matched to a gene: 13. The CDR3 nucleotides are TGTGCCATCATGGCTAGCGGAGGCCCTGGGAATGAGCAGTTCTTC. This sequence encodes CAIMASGGPGNEQFF.

The chain uses TRBV12-5 and TRBJ2-7; 9 bases line up with TRBD1. The length of the CDR3 is 14 residues. Germline-derived CDR1 and CDR2 are LGHNT and FRNRAP. Trimming at V came to 7 bases and at J to 5 bases, leaving 9 bases not matched to a gene. CDR3 nucleotide sequence: TGTGCTAGTGAGTGTGAGGGACAGGGCCACGAGCAGTACTTC. It yields the protein CASECEGQGHEQYF.

V is TRBV28 and J is TRBJ2-7, with D unresolved. V was cut by 6 bases and J by 8 bases, with 11 bases left in between. The CDR3 is made up of 11 amino acids. Germline CDR1 MDHEN, CDR2 SYDVKM. The CDR3 coding sequence is TGTGCCAGCAGCTTCGGCCGAAAGCAGTACTTC. Its translation is CASSFGRKQYF.

The chain couples TRBV6-6 to TRBJ2-5; D unclear. Between the trimmed V and J ends, which lost 1 base and 0 bases, there was a span of 12 bases. Per the germline V gene, CDR1 is MNHNY and CDR2 is SVGAGI (reference sequence). The CDR3 spans 16 residues. CDR3: CASSYLTGRYQETQYF. In DNA form, the CDR3 reads TGTGCCAGCAGTTACTTAACTGGACGGTACCAAGAGACCCAGTACTTC.

The chain carries TRBV11-1 and TRBJ1-2, with 7 nucleotides matching TRBD1. The CDR3 totals 13 residues. Per germline, CDR1 SGHAT and CDR2 FQDESV (reference sequence). With V trimmed by 5 bases and J by 4 bases, 4 bases remained unmatched. The DNA for the CDR3 is TGTGCCAGCAGCACGACAGGGTCCTATGGCTACACCTTC. It translates to CASSTTGSYGYTF.

The chain employs TRBV6-1 and TRBJ1-2; D call uncertain. The CDR3 runs 13 residues. Per the germline V gene, CDR1 is MNHNS and CDR2 is SASEGT. With 0 bases removed from V and 7 bases from J, the gap between germline ends came to 9 bases. CDR3 sequence: CASSEAGVFGYTF. In nucleotides, the CDR3 is TGTGCCAGCAGTGAAGCCGGGGTTTTTGGCTACACCTTC.

V usage is TRBV7-2 and J usage is TRBJ2-7, with D tentatively TRBD2 (6 bases). Per germline, CDR1 SGHTA and CDR2 FQGNSA. Trimming removed 5 bases from V and 1 base from J, with 15 bases in between. This CDR3 comprises 15 residues. As DNA, the CDR3 is TGTGCCAGCAGCCAAGACACGGGACTTTCCTACGAGCAGTACTTC. Translated, it gives CASSQDTGLSYEQYF.

This clone was seen a few times. The chain employs TRBV6-6 and TRBJ1-3, with D uncertain. Per the germline V gene, CDR1 is MNHNY and CDR2 is SVGAGI (reference sequence). Trimming pared 0 bases from V and 8 bases from J, leaving 11 bases between. The CDR3 runs to 14 residues. CDR3 sequence (DNA): TGTGCCAGCAGTTACTCCCAAAGTAGTGACACCATATATTTT. Protein product: CASSYSQSSDTIYF.

The chain links TRBV7-9 to TRBJ2-3; unclear D gene. The CDR3 loop spans 15 amino acids. Germline lookup yields CDR1 SEHNR and CDR2 FQNEAQ (reference sequence). V dropped 1 base and J dropped 2 bases, with 10 bases sitting between them. In DNA form, the CDR3 reads TGTGCCAGCAGCTTAGGGCAGAGCGTCACAGATACGCAGTATTTT. This translates into CASSLGQSVTDTQYF.

The rearrangement joins TRBV6-6 to TRBJ1-5; D not resolved. From germline, CDR1 is MNHNY and CDR2 SVGAGI (reference sequence). V was cut by 2 bases and J by 4 bases, with 6 bases left in between. This CDR3 contains 13 residues. The DNA of the CDR3 is TGTGCCAGCAGTTACAGGGATAATCAGCCCCAGCATTTT. This gives the protein CASSYRDNQPQHF.

The genes are TRBV6-5 and TRBJ2-7; D is possibly TRBD2 (5 bases). V was pared by 5 bases and J by 3 bases, with 14 bases between. CDR1 and CDR2 (germline): MNHEY, SVGAGI. This CDR3 has 14 amino acids. As DNA, the CDR3 is TGTGCCAGCAGTCCGCTGACTAAAAACTACGAGCAGTACTTC. Translation: CASSPLTKNYEQYF.